Listed here is a single TCR beta chain. This specimen comes from a study of blood T cells in healthy people across ages. A second roughly 6 to 11 cycle PCR used barcoded and J-beta primers. The template-switch adaptor, which had 12 random nucleotides, put a tag on each cDNA molecule. TCRdb independently ran MiXCR on the 5' RACE reads; one entry per CDR3 protein. The sample lists hundreds of thousands of distinct CDR3 sequences; 58% were seen once. The total RNA that was extracted per sample amounted to at least 6 micrograms. The receptor was isolated from a man between 60 and 70 years old in good health. Sequencing used blood.

CDR3 bases: TGTGCCAGCAGTGAATTCTTGTTCAACTATGGCTACACCTTC. Translating gives CASSEFLFNYGYTF. This chain links TRBV2 with TRBJ1-2, with D uncertain. In germline, CDR1 is SNHLY, CDR2 FYNNEI. The V end was cut by 2 bases, the J end by 2 bases, with 9 bases between. The CDR3 covers 14 residues. Using reference TRBV2 and TRBJ1-2 for the parts outside the CDR3, the full variable domain is EPEVTQTPSHQVTQMGQEVILRCVPISNHLYFYWYRQILGQKVEFLVSFYNNEISEKSEIFDDQFSVERPDGSNFTLKIRSTKLEDSAMYFCASSEFLFNYGYTFGSGTRLTVV.